A single sample is the source of the 22 T cell receptor beta chains below, sequenced in a study of OX40 agonist ivuxolimab in advanced cancers. The protocol was immunoSEQ multiplex PCR, while the TCRdb copy is restricted to in-frame clones and leaves out a portion. The sample lists 7,500 to 10,000 clones, approximately 70% occurring once. This material consisted of CD4+ or CD8+ T cells sorted from blood, taken in a trial of the OX40 agonist ivuxolimab. Source of these receptors: an adult with an advanced solid tumor such as melanoma, head and neck, liver or kidney cancer.

The chain joins TRBV19 to TRBJ1-5; no reliable D call. Trimming took 4 bases from V and 3 from J, leaving 7 bases between them. The length of the CDR3 is 13 residues. CDR1 and CDR2 from the germline V gene are LNHDA and SQIVND (reference sequence). CDR3 coding DNA: TGTGCCAGTAGTAACAGCTACAATCAGCCCCAGCATTTT. As protein: CASSNSYNQPQHF.

A few counts support this clone. The chain recombines TRBV28 with TRBJ1-4, with D tentatively TRBD1 (5 bases). V was cut by 2 bases and J by 4 bases, with 14 bases left in between. In germline, CDR1 is MDHEN, CDR2 SYDVKM. The CDR3 extends over 16 amino acids. The CDR3 DNA sequence: TGTGCCAGCAGTTTACTATACGGGGGGAATAATGAAAAACTGTTTTTT. This codes for CASSLLYGGNNEKLFF. Full variable domain (outside the CDR3, taken from reference TRBV28 and TRBJ1-4): DVKVTQSSRYLVKRTGEKVFLECVQDMDHENMFWYRQDPGLGLRLIYFSYDVKMKEKGDIPEGYSVSREKKERFSLILESASTNQTSMYLCASSLLYGGNNEKLFFGSGTQLSVL.

The chain is built from TRBV29-1 and TRBJ2-2; the D is unclear. Germline V gene data show CDR1 as SQVTM and CDR2 as ANQGSEA. V was trimmed by 8 bases and J by 8 bases, leaving 15 bases between them. The CDR3 consists of 12 residues. This CDR3 reads CSPSRTEGELFF. The CDR3 DNA is TGCAGCCCATCTCGGACCGAGGGGGAGCTGTTTTTT.

The chain joins TRBV5-5 to TRBJ2-2; no firm D call. The germline CDR1 and CDR2 sequences are SGHKS and YYEKEE (reference sequence). The CDR3 sequence is 12 residues long. Deletions cut 0 bases from V and 8 bases from J, with 5 bases between. The CDR3 DNA reads TGTGCCAGCAGCTTGGGAGCGGGGGAGCTGTTTTTT. It encodes CASSLGAGELFF.

The chain carries TRBV4-3 and TRBJ1-5; D uncertain. There are 15 residues in the CDR3. V gave up 0 bases and J gave up 5 bases, with 11 bases separating them. Germline lookup yields CDR1 LGHNA and CDR2 YSLEER. In DNA form, the CDR3 reads TGCGCCAGCAGCCAAGATCGAGGATCCGATCAGCCCCAGCATTTT. Amino acids: CASSQDRGSDQPQHF.

The genes are TRBV5-4 and TRBJ2-5; D tentatively fits TRBD1 or TRBD2 (5 bases each). Per germline, CDR1 SGHNT and CDR2 YYREEE (reference sequence). The germline V and J ends were trimmed by 4 bases and 4 bases, with 17 bases remaining between them. CDR3 length equals 15 residues. For the CDR3, the DNA is TGTGCCAGCAGCCGCTCCCAGGGAGTCGGAGAGACCCAGTACTTC. It encodes CASSRSQGVGETQYF.

The chain uses TRBV11-2 and TRBJ2-7, with D perhaps TRBD1 (6 bases). V lost 1 base, J lost 5 bases, and 15 bases lay in between. The CDR3 totals 15 residues. Germline CDR1 reads SGHAT; CDR2 reads FQNNGV. The CDR3 is CASSLGGRGVHEQYF. In DNA form, the CDR3 reads TGTGCCAGCAGCTTAGGGGGCAGGGGAGTTCACGAGCAGTACTTC.

The chain couples TRBV4-2 to TRBJ2-1, with 8 bases fitting TRBD2. J gave up 4 bases and V 3 bases, and 11 bases lay outside the gene matches. The CDR3 length is 17 residues. Germline assignment: CDR1 LGHNA and CDR2 YNFKEQ. The CDR3: CASSHEASTSEYNEQFF. The CDR3 DNA is TGTGCCAGCAGCCATGAGGCGTCGACTAGCGAGTACAATGAGCAGTTCTTC.

The chain uses TRBV27 and TRBJ2-7; tentatively, D is TRBD2 (5 bases). The V gene's germline CDR1 is MNHEY and CDR2 SMNVEV (reference sequence). The CDR3 spans 15 residues. Trimming stripped 5 bases from V and 0 bases from J, with 14 bases between. CDR3 DNA sequence: TGTGCCAGCAGTACCCTGACGGGGTCCTCCTACGAGCAGTACTTC. Amino acids: CASSTLTGSSYEQYF.

This chain links TRBV11-3 with TRBJ2-2; D gene unclear. Deletions cut 1 base from V and 5 bases from J, with 11 bases between. The CDR3 runs to 15 residues. Germline CDR1 reads SGHNT; CDR2 reads YENEEA. In nucleotides, the CDR3 is TGTGCCAGCAGCTTAGCCCCTAAGTGGACCGGGGAGCTGTTTTTT. It is translated as CASSLAPKWTGELFF.

This chain joins TRBV5-6 and TRBJ2-7; possibly TRBD1 for D (5 bases). Trimming shortened V by 2 bases and J by 2 bases, and 14 bases separated the two germline ends. Looked up from germline, CDR1 is SGHDT and CDR2 is YYEEEE. The CDR3 length is 15 residues. The CDR3 loop reads CASSFSGSIAYEQYF. The CDR3 DNA is TGTGCCAGCAGCTTTTCAGGGTCGATCGCCTACGAGCAGTACTTC. The whole variable domain, filled in from reference TRBV5-6 and TRBJ2-7, reads DAGVTQSPTHLIKTRGQQVTLRCSPKSGHDTVSWYQQALGQGPQFIFQYYEEEERQRGNFPDRFSGHQFPNYSSELNVNALLLGDSALYLCASSFSGSIAYEQYFGPGTRLTVT.

For the CDR3, the DNA is TGTGCCAGCAGCTTGGGACAGGGGGCTGATGAGCAGTTCTTC. Its protein product is CASSLGQGADEQFF. This chain uses TRBV6-1 with TRBJ2-1; TRBD1 matches 12 bases. Germline-derived CDR1 and CDR2 are MNHNS and SASEGT. The CDR3 is 14 residues long. V shed 6 bases and J 8 bases; nucleotides not matched to a gene: 5.

The DNA of the CDR3 is TGTGCCAGCAGTCCGGGACAGATCCGTGGCTACACCTTC. Translating gives CASSPGQIRGYTF. The chain carries TRBV27 and TRBJ1-2; 7 bases match TRBD1. The trim removed 5 bases at V and 7 bases at J, leaving 7 bases unmatched. The CDR3 is made up of 13 amino acids. From germline, CDR1 is MNHEY and CDR2 SMNVEV (reference sequence).

V usage is TRBV11-2 and J usage is TRBJ2-1; D uncertain. The germline V gene has CDR1 SGHAT and CDR2 FQNNGV. V was clipped by 0 bases and J by 8 bases, with 8 bases between them. The length of the CDR3 is 13 residues. CDR3 nucleotide sequence: TGTGCCAGCAGCTTAGAGTTGCCAGATGAGCAGTTCTTC. It is translated as CASSLELPDEQFF.

The rearrangement links TRBV4-1 to TRBJ1-1; D uncertain. Germline V CDR1 and CDR2: MGHRA, YSYEKL. V lost 0 bases and J lost 0, with 8 bases in between. There are 15 residues in the CDR3. The CDR3 protein is CASSQDSGMNTEAFF. Written as DNA, the CDR3 is TGCGCCAGCAGCCAAGATTCCGGGATGAACACTGAAGCTTTCTTT.

Within the sample, this clone is large. V is TRBV28 and J is TRBJ2-5, with D possibly matching TRBD1 (6 bases). Deletions cut 2 bases from V and 3 bases from J, with 19 bases between. Germline V gene lookup returns CDR1 MDHEN and CDR2 SYDVKM. The CDR3 runs 17 residues. The CDR3 nucleotides are TGTGCCAGCAGTTTACCCCGGGACAAGGGATGGGAAGAGACCCAGTACTTC. Translating gives CASSLPRDKGWEETQYF.

V is TRBV19 and J is TRBJ2-1; no clear D gene. Trimming removed 2 bases at V and 0 bases at J, with 8 bases between. The germline gives CDR1 LNHDA, CDR2 SQIVND (reference sequence). This CDR3 has 15 amino acids. Here the CDR3 DNA reads TGTGCCAGTAGTATAAGCGCCAGCTCCTACAATGAGCAGTTCTTC. This gives the protein CASSISASSYNEQFF.

The table lists this clone with a few counts. The rearrangement joins TRBV27 to TRBJ1-2; D possibly corresponds to TRBD1 (5 bases). V was clipped by 5 bases and J by 4 bases, with 17 bases between them. The germline CDR1 and CDR2 sequences are MNHEY and SMNVEV (reference sequence). This CDR3 spans 15 amino acids. CDR3: CASSTLGTPSYGYTF. The CDR3 DNA sequence: TGTGCCAGCAGTACCCTAGGGACGCCCAGCTATGGCTACACCTTC.

The V gene is TRBV9, the J gene TRBJ1-3, with 9 bases identical to TRBD1. J was trimmed by 4 bases and V by 6 bases; bases with no gene match: 8. Per the germline V gene, CDR1 is SGDLS and CDR2 is YYNGEE. CDR3 length: 15 amino acids. Here the CDR3 DNA reads TGTGCCAGCAACGAAGGGACAGGGTGGGGAAACACCATATATTTT. Encoded protein: CASNEGTGWGNTIYF.

V gene TRBV6-1 combines with J gene TRBJ1-5; TRBD1 matches 8 bases. CDR3 length: 14 amino acids. The ends lost 6 bases at V and 3 bases at J; junction bases unmatched: 4. Per the germline V gene, CDR1 is MNHNS and CDR2 is SASEGT. The CDR3 sequence: CASSRTGINQPQHF. CDR3 DNA sequence: TGTGCCAGCAGCCGGACAGGGATCAATCAGCCCCAGCATTTT.

The chain has TRBV5-1 and TRBJ2-3; 8 bases are shared with TRBD2. The V gene's germline CDR1 is SGHRS and CDR2 YFSETQ. V shed 4 bases, J shed 3 bases, and the junction held 10 bases outside the gene matches. The CDR3 totals 16 residues. The CDR3 coding sequence is TGCGCCAGCAGCGCCTATAGCGGGATACGTACAGATACGCAGTATTTT. Amino acids: CASSAYSGIRTDTQYF.

The CDR3 is CASSSPSHNGIYGYTF. Here the CDR3 DNA reads TGTGCCAGTAGTAGCCCTTCCCACAACGGGATCTATGGCTACACCTTC. The chain links TRBV19 to TRBJ1-2; D unresolved. The germline gives CDR1 LNHDA, CDR2 SQIVND (reference sequence). V was clipped by 4 bases and J by 4 bases, with 19 bases between them. The CDR3 totals 16 residues.